These 25 T cell receptor beta chains were sequenced from one sample in a study of cytomegalovirus exposure and HLA in healthy donors. Amplification used 60 Vbeta primers and 13 Jbeta primers. Data came from immunoSEQ multiplex PCR; TCRdb stores just in-frame clones and leaves some out. The data show tens of thousands of clones, and the top ten clones hold about 3.5%. The specimen was PBMCs. The source is a woman between 18 and 29 years old in good health and CMV-seronegative.

The chain is built from TRBV27 and TRBJ2-5; D not resolved. CDR1 is MNHEY and CDR2 is SMNVEV in the germline V gene (reference sequence). The CDR3 is 16 residues long. Trimming removed 5 bases at V and 4 bases at J, with 20 bases between. CDR3 nucleotides: TGTGCCAGCAGTCCGCGCGGTTCTGGGTTTCGAGAGACCCAGTACTTC. As protein: CASSPRGSGFRETQYF.

The chain recombines TRBV29-1 with TRBJ1-1, with 9 bases that match TRBD1. The junction had 11 bases not matched to a gene; V was cut back by 7 bases and J by 5 bases. This CDR3 region has 14 residues. Per germline, CDR1 SQVTM and CDR2 ANQGSEA. The CDR3 region is CSASPGTGKTEAFF. The CDR3 DNA reads as TGCAGCGCCTCACCCGGGACAGGGAAGACTGAAGCTTTCTTT.

The chain recombines TRBV6-1 with TRBJ1-1; possible D gene TRBD1, 5 bases. The CDR3 consists of 14 residues. The V end lost 1 base, the J end lost 0 bases, and 6 bases lay between the germline ends. Germline V gives CDR1 MNHNS, CDR2 SASEGT. CDR3 coding DNA: TGTGCCAGCAGTGAAGGGACAATGAACACTGAAGCTTTCTTT. Its translation is CASSEGTMNTEAFF.

V usage is TRBV19 and J usage is TRBJ1-4, with no clear D. The V gene's germline CDR1 is LNHDA and CDR2 SQIVND (reference sequence). Between the trimmed V and J ends, which lost 9 bases and 0 bases, there was a span of 14 bases. The CDR3 is 15 residues long. CDR3 coding DNA: TGTGCCAGCAGAGCGGGGTTTGCAACTAATGAAAAACTGTTTTTT. Protein: CASRAGFATNEKLFF.

CDR3 in amino acids: CASSSRTAYGYTF. Written as DNA, the CDR3 is TGTGCCAGCTCATCGCGGACAGCCTATGGCTACACCTTC. This sequence joins TRBV18 and TRBJ1-2; D is perhaps TRBD1 (6 bases). CDR3 size: 13 residues. V was pared by 5 bases and J by 4 bases, with 11 bases between. The V gene's germline CDR1 is KGHSH and CDR2 LQKENI.

V gene TRBV29-1 combines with J gene TRBJ2-7, with no clear D. CDR1 is SQVTM and CDR2 is ANQGSEA in the germline V gene. Trimming shortened V by 3 bases and J by 2 bases, and 14 bases separated the two germline ends. CDR3 size: 14 residues. In nucleotides, the CDR3 is TGCAGCGTTGATTGGGCAGGTCCTCCCTACGAGCAGTACTTC. This gives the protein CSVDWAGPPYEQYF.

V gene TRBV19 combines with J gene TRBJ1-4; TRBD1 is a possible D gene (5 bases). Trimming stripped 4 bases from V and 5 bases from J, with 11 bases between. The CDR3 covers 14 residues. Germline lookup yields CDR1 LNHDA and CDR2 SQIVND (reference sequence). CDR3 in DNA: TGTGCCAGTAGTAAAGGGGCTGTGAATGAAAAACTGTTTTTT. It encodes CASSKGAVNEKLFF.

The genes are TRBV7-9 and TRBJ2-5; 11 bases map to TRBD2. CDR3 length: 15 amino acids. With 4 bases clipped from V and 5 bases from J, the junction kept 6 bases outside the gene matches. In germline, CDR1 is SEHNR, CDR2 FQNEAQ (reference sequence). Here the CDR3 DNA reads TGTGCCAGCAGCTACGTAGCGGGAGGGATGGAGACCCAGTACTTC. Translation: CASSYVAGGMETQYF.

V and J are TRBV5-5 and TRBJ1-5, with a tentative D call TRBD1 (5 bases). Germline V gives CDR1 SGHKS, CDR2 YYEKEE (reference sequence). The CDR3 runs 14 residues. V dropped 1 base and J dropped 3 bases, with 8 bases sitting between them. The CDR3 bases are TGTGCCAGCAGCTTGTTAGGGGCCAATCAGCCCCAGCATTTT. Encoded protein: CASSLLGANQPQHF.

The chain is built from TRBV27 and TRBJ2-7, with 7 positions matching TRBD1. CDR1 and CDR2 from the germline V gene are MNHEY and SMNVEV (reference sequence). The CDR3 length is 17 residues. V shed 2 bases and J 0 bases; nucleotides not matched to a gene: 10. The CDR3 DNA is TGTGCCAGCAGTTTAAGTACAGGGGCTTTCAGCTCCTACGAGCAGTACTTC. It specifies CASSLSTGAFSSYEQYF.

This chain uses TRBV30 with TRBJ2-5; D is unresolved. Trimming shortened V by 1 base and J by 4 bases, and 4 bases separated the two germline ends. This CDR3 is built from 11 residues. CDR1 is GTSNPN and CDR2 is SVGIG in the germline V gene (reference sequence). The CDR3 spells CAWSAGETQYF. The CDR3 nucleotides are TGTGCCTGGAGTGCCGGAGAGACCCAGTACTTC.

The chain combines TRBV6-5 with TRBJ2-7, with 10 nucleotides matching TRBD2. This CDR3 comprises 12 residues. The germline CDR1 and CDR2 sequences are MNHEY and SVGAGI. Losses at the gene ends were 7 bases for V and 6 bases for J; bases not matched to a gene: 3. CDR3 coding DNA: TGTGCCAGCACCTCTAGCGGGAGCGAGCAGTACTTC. Translation gives CASTSSGSEQYF.

This chain connects TRBV29-1 to TRBJ2-3; 12 nucleotides line up with TRBD2. The CDR3 consists of 15 residues. CDR1 SQVTM and CDR2 ANQGSEA come from the germline V gene. V gave up 3 bases and J gave up 4 bases; unmatched junction bases: 5. The CDR3 DNA sequence: TGCAGCGTTGAGCTAGCGGGGGGGCTTGCAGATACGCAGTATTTT. Protein sequence: CSVELAGGLADTQYF.

The V and J genes are TRBV30 and TRBJ2-7; 7 bases align to TRBD1. Germline values: CDR1 GTSNPN, CDR2 SVGIG (reference sequence). V lost 2 bases, J lost 1 base, and 11 bases stayed unmatched. The length of the CDR3 is 16 residues. CDR3 nucleotides: TGTGCCTGGAGTTTCCTTGGGGACAGCCATTCCTACGAGCAGTACTTC. As protein: CAWSFLGDSHSYEQYF.

The rearrangement joins TRBV9 to TRBJ2-1; 10 bases line up with TRBD2. The CDR3 is 14 residues long. V shed 3 bases, J shed 8 bases, and the junction held 5 bases outside the gene matches. Germline V gene sequence: CDR1 SGDLS, CDR2 YYNGEE. The CDR3 region has the DNA TGTGCCAGCAGCGGGGGACTAGCGTGGGATGAGCAGTTCTTC. Amino acid sequence: CASSGGLAWDEQFF.

CDR3 protein: CASSPQLVNEQFF. The CDR3 nucleotides read TGTGCCAGCAGCCCCCAACTAGTCAATGAGCAGTTCTTC. The chain has TRBV9 and TRBJ2-1; D might be TRBD2 (5 bases). Per the germline V gene, CDR1 is SGDLS and CDR2 is YYNGEE. This CDR3 is 13 amino acids long. The V end was cut by 4 bases, the J end by 6 bases, with 11 bases between.

Comment on this clone: Germline is not matched at one junction end, which may reflect a read error. This sequence joins TRBV25-1 and TRBJ2-3; 9 bases fit TRBD1. Germline CDR1 is MGHDK and CDR2 is SYGVNS. The CDR3 length is 14 residues. This CDR3 is CASSGGQGTDKQYF. In DNA form, the CDR3 reads TGTGCCAGCAGTGGGGGACAGGGCACAGATAAGCAGTATTTT.

The J gene is TRBJ1-6, the V gene TRBV7-9; 8 bases agree with TRBD1. The CDR3 loop spans 15 amino acids. Germline V CDR1 and CDR2: SEHNR, FQNEAQ (reference sequence). The V gene end was trimmed by 6 bases and the J gene end by 3 bases; junction bases not matched to a gene: 4. The CDR3 coding sequence is TGTGCCAGCAGTTATGGGACAGGCTATAATTCACCCCTCCACTTT. It codes for CASSYGTGYNSPLHF.

V gene TRBV11-3 combines with J gene TRBJ2-4, with 9 bases aligning to TRBD2. The CDR3 extends over 17 amino acids. Germline CDR1 SGHNT, CDR2 YENEEA. J lost 8 bases, V lost 2 bases, and 13 bases had no gene match. The CDR3 bases are TGTGCCAGCAGCTTAAAACTAGCGGGTGCCCCCGGGGACATTCAGTACTTC. Protein sequence: CASSLKLAGAPGDIQYF.

The chain couples TRBV4-1 to TRBJ1-2; D gene unclear. Germline loops: CDR1 MGHRA, CDR2 YSYEKL. The CDR3 sequence is 15 residues long. Trimming took 9 bases from V and 4 from J, leaving 21 bases between them. This chain's CDR3 is CAREGPPISGYGYTF. In nucleotides, the CDR3 is TGCGCCAGAGAAGGACCCCCCATAAGCGGCTATGGCTACACCTTC.

The rearrangement links TRBV5-1 to TRBJ1-1; no definite D call. CDR3 length: 15 residues. Trimming shortened V by 0 bases and J by 3 bases, and 12 bases separated the two germline ends. In germline, CDR1 is SGHRS, CDR2 YFSETQ. The CDR3 region is CASSLVSLRYTEAFF. Here the CDR3 DNA reads TGCGCCAGCAGCTTGGTGTCCCTACGGTACACTGAAGCTTTCTTT. Together with reference TRBV5-1 and TRBJ1-1, the CDR3 gives the full variable domain: KAGVTQTPRYLIKTRGQQVTLSCSPISGHRSVSWYQQTPGQGLQFLFEYFSETQRNKGNFPGRFSGRQFSNSRSEMNVSTLELGDSALYLCASSLVSLRYTEAFFGQGTRLTVV.

The chain uses TRBV7-3 and TRBJ1-2; no clear D. From germline, CDR1 is SGHTA and CDR2 FQGTGA. Trimming left V 8 bases short and J 8 bases short, with 12 bases between. This CDR3 has 11 amino acids. The CDR3 sequence is CASGGKEGYTF. CDR3 DNA: TGTGCCAGCGGAGGCAAGGAAGGCTACACCTTC.

The CDR3 here is CATSRDSLAREETQYF. CDR3 coding DNA: TGTGCCACCAGCAGAGATAGCCTAGCGAGGGAAGAGACCCAGTACTTC. V is TRBV15 and J is TRBJ2-5; D perhaps matches TRBD2 (6 bases). There are 16 residues in the CDR3. Trimming stripped 0 bases from V and 3 bases from J, with 14 bases between. Germline CDR1 reads LNHNV; CDR2 reads YYDKDF (reference sequence).

The V gene is TRBV6-6, the J gene TRBJ1-1, with 8 bases aligning to TRBD1. Losses at the gene ends were 5 bases for V and 4 bases for J; bases not matched to a gene: 6. This CDR3 comprises 14 residues. Per the germline V gene, CDR1 is MNHNY and CDR2 is SVGAGI (reference sequence). CDR3 residues: CASSPDRASTEAFF. CDR3 DNA sequence: TGTGCCAGCAGTCCGGACAGGGCCTCCACTGAAGCTTTCTTT.

The chain carries TRBV4-1 and TRBJ1-1; 8 bases fit TRBD1. This CDR3 has 15 amino acids. J lost 5 bases, V lost 3 bases, and 8 bases had no gene match. Looked up from germline, CDR1 is MGHRA and CDR2 is YSYEKL. The DNA of the CDR3 is TGCGCCAGCAGCCAGACGACAGGGGCTGGTACTGAAGCTTTCTTT. Its translation is CASSQTTGAGTEAFF.